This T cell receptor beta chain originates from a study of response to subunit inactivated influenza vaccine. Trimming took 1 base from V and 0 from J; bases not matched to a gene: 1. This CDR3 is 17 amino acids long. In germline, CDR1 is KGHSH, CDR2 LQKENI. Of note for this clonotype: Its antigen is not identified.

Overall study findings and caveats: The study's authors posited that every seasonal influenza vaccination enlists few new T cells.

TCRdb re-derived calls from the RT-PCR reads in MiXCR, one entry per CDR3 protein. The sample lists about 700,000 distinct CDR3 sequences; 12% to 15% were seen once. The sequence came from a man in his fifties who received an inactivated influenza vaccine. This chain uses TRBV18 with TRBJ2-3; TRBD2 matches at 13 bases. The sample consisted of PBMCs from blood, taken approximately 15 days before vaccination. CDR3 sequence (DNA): TGTGCCAGCTCACCACGACTAGCGGGAGGTAGCACAGATACGCAGTATTTT. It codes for CASSPRLAGGSTDTQYF. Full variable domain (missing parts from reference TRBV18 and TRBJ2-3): NAGVMQNPRHLVRRRGQEARLRCSPMKGHSHVYWYRQLPEEGLKFMVYLQKENIIDESGMPKERFSAEFPKEGPSILRIQQVVRGDSAAYFCASSPRLAGGSTDTQYFGPGTRLTVL.